This T cell receptor (beta chain) was obtained from a study of post-analysis software for immune sequencing data. Study as a whole: In terms of disease course, relapsing-remitting, secondary progressive and progressive-relapsing multiple sclerosis were included. Study observations and caveats: F-measure co-clustering was strong for batch-matched samples. The normalized Chao1 diversity of multiple sclerosis patients was significantly lower than that of controls. The five TRBV segments detected at higher frequency in patients than in controls included TRBV5-6, TRBV5-1 and TRBV20-1.

The TCR beta cDNA libraries carried unique molecular identifiers. A population of roughly 0.95 to 10 million T cells gave rise to a few hundred thousand cDNA molecules. Each CDR3 protein gets one entry after TCRdb re-called the PCR reads with MiXCR. Of about 430,000 distinct CDR3 sequences detected, approximately 42% appear once; the ten largest clones hold 6.5% to 8%. As for this clonotype: The antigen is unknown.

Germline lookup yields CDR1 SEHNR and CDR2 FQNEAQ (reference sequence). Trimming pared 2 bases from V and 3 bases from J, leaving 11 bases between. This CDR3 is built from 14 residues. The TCR comes from a girl aged 2-10 years with multiple sclerosis. Source material: blood. V is TRBV7-9 and J is TRBJ2-7; D could derive from TRBD1 or TRBD2 (5 bases each). CDR3: CASSLSGDRYEQYF. As DNA, the CDR3 is TGTGCCAGCAGCTTATCCGGGGACCGCTACGAGCAGTACTTC.